These T cell receptor beta chains were read from a single sample in a study of shared clonotypes between healthy human individuals. Method: immunoSEQ multiplex PCR; TCRdb's copy keeps in-frame clones and lacks some. Of about 2.4 million clones listed, 85% to 95% are singletons. The sample consisted of naive CD4+ T cells sorted from blood. The receptor set was obtained from a man aged 18 to 29 in good health. Both conserved end residues are part of each CDR3. D genes are given only for firm matches. Clone size is stated in some rows and not others, as once, few, many or a class when expanded.

D gene: -
J gene: TRBJ1-2
V gene: TRBV28
clone size: -
CDR3 protein: CASSFRVRGRYGYTF
CDR3 DNA: TGTGCCAGCAGTTTTCGGGTCAGGGGACGCTATGGCTACACCTTC

D gene: TRBD1
J gene: TRBJ2-5
V gene: TRBV9
clone size: -
CDR3 protein: CASSVTTGRETQYF
CDR3 DNA: TGTGCCAGCAGCGTAACGACAGGGAGAGAGACCCAGTACTTC

D gene: TRBD1
J gene: TRBJ2-1
V gene: TRBV5-4
clone size: -
CDR3 protein: CASSGTGTAYNEQFF
CDR3 DNA: TGTGCCAGCAGCGGGACCGGGACAGCCTACAATGAGCAGTTCTTC

D gene: TRBD1
J gene: TRBJ1-3
V gene: TRBV10-3
clone size: -
CDR3 protein: CATRGVGNTIYF
CDR3 DNA: TGTGCCACCAGGGGGGTTGGAAACACCATATATTTT

D gene: -
J gene: TRBJ1-2
V gene: TRBV5-1
clone size: -
CDR3 protein: CASSQGLGPWEGYTF
CDR3 DNA: TGCGCCAGCAGCCAAGGACTGGGACCCTGGGAAGGCTACACCTTC

D gene: -
J gene: TRBJ2-1
V gene: TRBV12-5
clone size: -
CDR3 protein: CASGGWDNEQFF
CDR3 DNA: TGTGCTAGTGGTGGCTGGGACAATGAGCAGTTCTTC

D gene: -
J gene: TRBJ2-7
V gene: TRBV6-1
clone size: -
CDR3 protein: CASSEGSKPYEQYF
CDR3 DNA: TGTGCCAGCAGTGAAGGCAGTAAACCCTACGAGCAGTACTTC

D gene: TRBD1
J gene: TRBJ1-5
V gene: TRBV28
clone size: -
CDR3 protein: CASSLTGAVQPQHF
CDR3 DNA: TGTGCCAGCAGTTTGACAGGGGCGGTTCAGCCCCAGCATTTT

D gene: -
J gene: TRBJ1-1
V gene: TRBV6-1
clone size: -
CDR3 protein: CASSRTDRNTEAFF
CDR3 DNA: TGTGCCAGCAGTCGGACGGACAGGAACACTGAAGCTTTCTTT

D gene: TRBD1
J gene: TRBJ1-6
V gene: TRBV2
clone size: -
CDR3 protein: CASRTGEVSPLHF
CDR3 DNA: TGTGCCAGTCGGACAGGGGAGGTTTCACCCCTCCACTTT

D gene: TRBD2
J gene: TRBJ2-7
V gene: TRBV6-5
clone size: -
CDR3 protein: CASSRYLAGGSEQYF
CDR3 DNA: TGTGCCAGCAGCCGATATCTAGCGGGTGGTAGCGAGCAGTACTTC

D gene: -
J gene: TRBJ2-7
V gene: TRBV1
clone size: -
CDR3 protein: CTSSQLLGPLCEQYF
CDR3 DNA: TGCACCAGCAGCCAGCTCCTCGGGCCCCTCTGCGAGCAGTACTTC

D gene: -
J gene: TRBJ1-5
V gene: TRBV5-5
clone size: few
CDR3 protein: CASSVQGGNQPQHF
CDR3 DNA: TGTGCCAGCAGCGTACAGGGTGGGAATCAGCCCCAGCATTTT

D gene: -
J gene: TRBJ2-5
V gene: TRBV15
clone size: -
CDR3 protein: CATSPRGRSRSEETQYF
CDR3 DNA: TGTGCCACCAGCCCAAGGGGCCGATCTAGGTCGGAAGAGACCCAGTACTTC